This TCR beta chain was documented in a study of tissue T cells after allogeneic stem cell transplantation. V trimming: 0 bases; J trimming: 4 bases; junction bases outside the gene matches: 0. CDR3 length equals 15 residues. Per germline, CDR1 FNHDT and CDR2 SITEND (reference sequence). With respect to this clone: Its specificity is not known. The germline and genes are mouse ones. The observed sequence ends 1 residue before the CDR3 terminus, with the missing tail filled in from the germline J gene.

CDR3 sequences, V/J genes, frequencies and template counts came from survey-depth TCRbeta sequencing. Clones were read by immunoSEQ multiplex PCR, and TCRdb kept only the in-frame ones, dropping some. This sample carries over 45,000 clones, about three quarters of them seen once, and the ten largest clones take about 0.55%. Study observations and caveats: Tissue-detected TCR repertoire was only partly captured by blood and spleen T cells. Anatomically similar tissues had similar TCR repertoires within each patient. This small cohort was clinically heterogeneous, and sampling depth was a limitation.

This sequence originates from a pool of C57BL/6 mice in good health. Input material: sorted cells pooled from one or two spleens. The gene calls are TRBV19 and TRBJ2-5, with 12 bases fitting TRBD2. CDR3 DNA, as far as it was read: TGTGCCAGCAGTATAGGGGACTGGGGGGAAGACACCCAGTAC. Protein product: CASSIGDWGEDTQY. The whole CDR3 sequence is CASSIGDWGEDTQYF.